This entry features one TCR beta chain sequence. The assay was immunoSEQ multiplex PCR, and TCRdb's table has in-frame clones only and misses some. Counted here are around 82,000 clones, over 70% occurring once; the ten biggest clones make up approximately 22%. This specimen comes from a study of radiotherapy plus CTLA-4 blockade in lung cancer. Study summary: Of the patients, over 15% showed objective responses and roughly 30% attained disease control.

The sample was peripheral blood, taken from a patient treated with radiotherapy plus ipilimumab. The origin of this receptor is a human donor with non-small cell lung cancer whose response to radiotherapy plus ipilimumab could not be evaluated. Some clones in this sample may be carry-over from other donors' samples.

The CDR3 DNA reads as TGTGCCAGCAGCGTAGACTACACCGGGGAGCTGTTTTTT. Its protein is CASSVDYTGELFF. This chain links TRBV9 with TRBJ2-2; no firm D call. Germline V gene sequence: CDR1 SGDLS, CDR2 YYNGEE. The CDR3 runs to 13 residues. Trimming left V 0 bases short and J 3 bases short, with 3 bases between.